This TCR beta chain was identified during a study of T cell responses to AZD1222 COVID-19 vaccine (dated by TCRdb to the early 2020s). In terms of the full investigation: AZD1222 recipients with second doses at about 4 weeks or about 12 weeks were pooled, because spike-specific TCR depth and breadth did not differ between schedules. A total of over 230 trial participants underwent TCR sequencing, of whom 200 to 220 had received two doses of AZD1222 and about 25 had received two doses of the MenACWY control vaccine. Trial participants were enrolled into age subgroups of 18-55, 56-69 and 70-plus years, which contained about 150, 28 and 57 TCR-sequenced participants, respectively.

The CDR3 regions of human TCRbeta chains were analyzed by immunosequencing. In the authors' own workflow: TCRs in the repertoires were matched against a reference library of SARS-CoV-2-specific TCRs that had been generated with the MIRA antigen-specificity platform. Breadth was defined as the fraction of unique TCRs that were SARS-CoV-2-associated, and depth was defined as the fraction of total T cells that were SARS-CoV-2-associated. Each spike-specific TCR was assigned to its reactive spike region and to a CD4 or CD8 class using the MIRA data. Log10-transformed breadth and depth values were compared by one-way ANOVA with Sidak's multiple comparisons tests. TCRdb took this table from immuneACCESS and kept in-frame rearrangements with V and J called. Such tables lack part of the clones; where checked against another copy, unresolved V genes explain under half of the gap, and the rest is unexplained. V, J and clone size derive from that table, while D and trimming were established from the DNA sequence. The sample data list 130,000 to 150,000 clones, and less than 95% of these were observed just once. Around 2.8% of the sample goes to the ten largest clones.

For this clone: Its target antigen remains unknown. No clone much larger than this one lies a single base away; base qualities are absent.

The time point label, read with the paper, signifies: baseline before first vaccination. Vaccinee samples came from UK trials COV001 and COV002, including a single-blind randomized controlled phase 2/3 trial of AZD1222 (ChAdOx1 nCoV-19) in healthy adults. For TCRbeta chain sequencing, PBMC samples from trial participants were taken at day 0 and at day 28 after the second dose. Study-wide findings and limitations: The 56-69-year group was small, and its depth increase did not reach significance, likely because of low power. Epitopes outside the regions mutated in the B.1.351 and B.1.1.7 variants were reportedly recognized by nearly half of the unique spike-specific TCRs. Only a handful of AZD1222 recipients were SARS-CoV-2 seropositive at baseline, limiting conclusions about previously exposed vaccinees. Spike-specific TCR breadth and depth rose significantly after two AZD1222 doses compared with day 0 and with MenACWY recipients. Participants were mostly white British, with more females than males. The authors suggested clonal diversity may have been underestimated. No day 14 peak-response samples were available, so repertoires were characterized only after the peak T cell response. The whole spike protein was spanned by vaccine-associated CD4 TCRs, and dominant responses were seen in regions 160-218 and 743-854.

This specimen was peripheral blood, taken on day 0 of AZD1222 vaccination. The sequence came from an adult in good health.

The CDR3 reads CASSKDHRGSYEQYF. The nucleotides read TGTGCCAGTAGCAAGGACCACAGGGGGTCCTACGAGCAGTACTTC. Recombination linked TRBV19 to TRBJ2-7, and 8 junctional nucleotides match TRBD1. The CDR3 goes from the cysteine to the phenylalanine over 15 residues. Left in the record is the CDR3 DNA by itself, 45 bases read in frame from the first base. CDR1 LNHDA and CDR2 SQIVND are derived from the germline V gene (reference sequence). V is pruned by 6 bases and J by 1 base, leaving 8 bases of the junction without a gene match. Reference TRBV19 and TRBJ2-7 genes cover what lies past the CDR3, so the full variable domain is DGGITQSPKYLFRKEGQNVTLSCEQNLNHDAMYWYRQDPGQGLRLIYYSQIVNDFQKGDIAEGYSVSREKKESFPLTVTSAQKNPTAFYLCASSKDHRGSYEQYFGPGTRLTVT.